These 16 T cell receptor beta chains were sequenced from one sample in a study of CD8+ T cells in alopecia areata. Stated treatment: oral pan-JAK inhibitor, 5-10 mg twice daily. Extraction of RNA preceded its reverse transcription into cDNA, which served as the sequencing template. TCRdb's copy holds only in-frame clones and misses some; the assay was immunoSEQ multiplex PCR. The data hold approximately 280,000 clones, with about three fifths observed a single time. The specimen comprised CD4+ T cells sorted from blood, sampled at week 24, from a patient treated with tofacitinib. The receptors derive from a human donor with alopecia areata.

The chain joins TRBV2 to TRBJ2-7, with D possibly matching TRBD1 (5 bases). The CDR3 runs to 13 residues. Per the germline V gene, CDR1 is SNHLY and CDR2 is FYNNEI. Between the trimmed V and J ends, which lost 3 bases and 5 bases, there was a span of 11 bases. CDR3 sequence (DNA): TGTGCCAGCAGTGACCCCAGGGCCCACGAGCAGTACTTC. Its protein is CASSDPRAHEQYF.

The rearrangement uses TRBV4-3 and TRBJ2-2, with D perhaps TRBD1 (6 bases). The CDR3 is 15 residues long. Trimming took off 1 base at V and 4 bases at J, with 10 bases between the two ends. Germline V lookup: CDR1 LGHNA, CDR2 YSLEER. As DNA, the CDR3 is TGCGCCAGCAGCCAAGGGGGACACTCCACCGGGGAGCTGTTTTTT. Amino acids: CASSQGGHSTGELFF.

The chain is built from TRBV5-1 and TRBJ2-4; D is unresolved. Germline CDR1 and CDR2: SGHRS and YFSETQ. The ends were cut back, 0 bases at V and 8 bases at J, with 9 bases in the middle. CDR3 size: 13 residues. CDR3 region: CASSLEGFHIQYF. CDR3 sequence (DNA): TGCGCCAGCAGCTTGGAAGGTTTTCACATTCAGTACTTC.

The chain carries TRBV6-5 and TRBJ1-5; perhaps TRBD1 as D (5 bases). V was trimmed by 6 bases and J by 9 bases, leaving 15 bases between them. Germline CDR1 reads MNHEY; CDR2 reads SVGAGI. CDR3 length: 13 amino acids. The CDR3 bases are TGTGCCAGCAGACCAGGGTCCCCGGGGCCCCAGCATTTT. This encodes CASRPGSPGPQHF.

The chain couples TRBV7-2 to TRBJ2-5; 8 nucleotides line up with TRBD1. CDR3 length: 14 residues. In germline, CDR1 is SGHTA, CDR2 FQGNSA. The J segment lost 3 bases and the V segment lost 4 bases, leaving 4 bases of the junction unmatched. The chain's CDR3 is CASSSQGAEETQYF. CDR3 in DNA: TGTGCCAGCAGCTCCCAGGGGGCTGAAGAGACCCAGTACTTC.

The chain carries TRBV7-9 and TRBJ2-1, with TRBD2 matching over 13 bases. The CDR3 consists of 14 residues. Trimming removed 5 bases from V and 10 bases from J; junction bases left unmatched: 5. CDR1 SEHNR and CDR2 FQNEAQ come from the germline V gene (reference sequence). The CDR3 sequence: CASSTSGGAFEQFF. In nucleotides, the CDR3 is TGTGCCAGCAGCACTAGCGGGGGGGCGTTCGAGCAGTTCTTC.

The chain has TRBV29-1 and TRBJ1-1, with TRBD1 matching 8 bases. The germline V gene encodes CDR1 SQVTM and CDR2 ANQGSEA. The CDR3 spans 14 residues. J gave up 3 bases and V 2 bases, and 5 bases lay outside the gene matches. CDR3 sequence reads: CSVEIGQGDTEAFF. The CDR3 DNA is TGCAGCGTTGAAATCGGACAGGGCGACACTGAAGCTTTCTTT.

The V and J genes are TRBV4-2 and TRBJ2-3, with D possibly matching TRBD2 (8 bases). This CDR3 contains 17 residues. Trimming left V 3 bases short and J 6 bases short, with 22 bases between. The V gene's germline CDR1 is LGHNA and CDR2 YNFKEQ. CDR3 in amino acids: CASSQESASGGQDTQYF. DNA for the CDR3: TGTGCCAGCAGCCAGGAGTCGGCCAGCGGGGGACAGGATACGCAGTATTTT.

This clone was observed once. The chain is built from TRBV5-1 and TRBJ1-2; D call uncertain. This CDR3 is 13 amino acids long. The V end was cut by 2 bases, the J end by 4 bases, with 9 bases between. CDR1 SGHRS and CDR2 YFSETQ come from the germline V gene. The CDR3 loop reads CASSFTVGYGYTF. The DNA for the CDR3 is TGCGCCAGCAGCTTCACGGTTGGCTATGGCTACACCTTC.

The sample holds a few counts of this clone. V gene TRBV6-5 combines with J gene TRBJ1-1; D ambiguous. This CDR3 is 13 amino acids long. V was clipped by 6 bases and J by 4 bases, with 12 bases between them. Looked up from germline, CDR1 is MNHEY and CDR2 is SVGAGI. CDR3 sequence reads: CASSRQGSTEAFF. The CDR3 DNA follows: TGTGCCAGCAGCCGACAAGGGAGCACTGAAGCTTTCTTT.

The chain couples TRBV29-1 to TRBJ2-3, with 11 nucleotides matching TRBD2. The germline CDR1 and CDR2 sequences are SQVTM and ANQGSEA. The CDR3 sequence is 16 residues long. V shed 6 bases, J shed 7 bases, and the junction held 15 bases outside the gene matches. CDR3 in DNA: TGCAGCGTCCTACCGGCTAGCGGGGGGCCCCAGAATACGCAGTATTTT. This gives the protein CSVLPASGGPQNTQYF.

This chain uses TRBV6-5 with TRBJ1-2, with D unclear. In germline, CDR1 is MNHEY, CDR2 SVGAGI. CDR3 length: 12 amino acids. The V end lost 2 bases, the J end lost 4 bases, and 5 bases lay between the germline ends. CDR3 DNA sequence: TGTGCCAGCAGTTACGGCAGCTATGGCTACACCTTC. Translating it yields CASSYGSYGYTF.

The chain links TRBV30 to TRBJ2-5; tentatively, D is TRBD1 (6 bases). The CDR3 spans 12 residues. CDR1 GTSNPN and CDR2 SVGIG come from the germline V gene (reference sequence). V lost 2 bases and J 3 bases, leaving 7 bases between the germline ends. CDR3 residues: CAWSWTEETQYF. CDR3 in DNA: TGTGCCTGGAGTTGGACAGAAGAGACCCAGTACTTC.

The V call is TRBV25-1, the J call TRBJ1-2; no clear D. CDR3 size: 12 residues. Germline CDR1 MGHDK, CDR2 SYGVNS. V was clipped by 11 bases and J by 8 bases, with 18 bases between them. The CDR3 loop reads CAAARPGKGYTF. The CDR3 nucleotides read TGTGCCGCAGCGAGGCCGGGGAAGGGCTACACCTTC.

This clone was seen a few times. The genes are TRBV15 and TRBJ1-2, with D perhaps matching TRBD1 (6 bases). The CDR3 extends over 13 amino acids. V dropped 3 bases and J dropped 6 bases, with 11 bases sitting between them. Per the germline V gene, CDR1 is LNHNV and CDR2 is YYDKDF (reference sequence). This CDR3 is CATSSLTGNGYTF. CDR3 DNA: TGTGCCACCAGCAGCCTCACAGGGAATGGCTACACCTTC. The full variable domain, rest sourced from reference TRBV15 and TRBJ1-2, is DAMVIQNPRYQVTQFGKPVTLSCSQTLNHNVMYWYQQKSSQAPKLLFHYYDKDFNNEADTPDNFQSRRPNTSFCFLDIRSPGLGDTAMYLCATSSLTGNGYTFGSGTRLTVV.

The chain links TRBV5-1 to TRBJ2-3, with 14 bases lining up with TRBD2. V shed 4 bases, J shed 2 bases, and the junction held 6 bases outside the gene matches. Germline CDR1 is SGHRS and CDR2 is YFSETQ. This CDR3 is 17 amino acids long. The CDR3: CASSRMTSGGATDTQYF. For the CDR3, the DNA is TGCGCCAGCAGCCGAATGACTAGCGGGGGGGCCACAGATACGCAGTATTTT.